Listed here are 2 T cell receptor beta chains from one sample, sequenced in a study of shared T cell receptors in the human thymus. TCRdb's table, derived via immunoSEQ multiplex PCR, lists solely in-frame clones and lacks some. The table has 700,000 or so clones, around 85% seen once. A further study also used this sample, focusing on human thymus T cells.

Material for sequencing was thymocytes. The source of these receptors is a girl under two years old with a congenital heart defect.

This clone came up once. This chain joins TRBV10-3 and TRBJ2-1; the match to TRBD1 covers 8 bases. The CDR3 contains 17 residues. Germline CDR1 and CDR2: ENHRY and SYGVKD. V was pared by 2 bases and J by 2 bases, with 8 bases of the junction left unmatched. CDR3 in amino acids: CAISEKKGQEAYNEQFF. In DNA, the CDR3 is TGTGCCATCAGTGAGAAGAAGGGACAGGAAGCCTACAATGAGCAGTTCTTC.

The CDR3 spells CASTYRESTDTQYF. CDR3 DNA sequence: TGTGCCAGCACCTACAGGGAGAGCACAGATACGCAGTATTTT. V is TRBV2 and J is TRBJ2-3, with D perhaps matching TRBD1 (6 bases). This CDR3 contains 14 residues. CDR1 SNHLY and CDR2 FYNNEI come from the germline V gene. V shed 7 bases and J shed 0 bases, with 11 bases lying between them.